In its sample, the clone carrying this T cell receptor (beta chain) was seen many times. The data originate from a study of identical twins. TCRdb ran MiXCR on the 5' RACE reads and lists one entry per CDR3 protein. The sample has some 790,000 distinct CDR3 sequences, about 20% seen once. The CDR3 spans 18 residues. V lost 0 bases and J lost 6, with 25 bases in between. Germline CDR1 SQVTM, CDR2 ANQGSEA. These data are also associated with another study on T cells expressing NK-cell markers. That source reports: In about six donors, dominant NKG2C+ clonotypes were about 1.0-7.5% of CD8+ T cells.

This receptor was taken from a woman aged 18-30 years in good health. The rearrangement links TRBV29-1 to TRBJ2-3; tentative D call: TRBD2 (6 bases). Input material: PBMCs. For the CDR3, the DNA is TGCAGCGTTGAAGAGCTGGGTCCAACTAGCTCTCTGCGGGATACGCAGTATTTT. This codes for CSVEELGPTSSLRDTQYF.